The 12 T cell receptor beta chains given below trace back to one sample, sequenced in a study of blood T cell repertoires in COVID-19. Using immunoSEQ multiplex PCR, the repertoire was profiled, and TCRdb retains in-frame clones only, with some absent. The table records 240,000 or so clones, approximately 84% of them present only once. Sequencing was performed on peripheral blood. The receptors derive from a woman of 80 years or more with acute or convalescent COVID-19.

The J gene is TRBJ1-3, the V gene TRBV29-1, with TRBD1 as a possible D gene (5 bases). Germline V gene sequence: CDR1 SQVTM, CDR2 ANQGSEA. Deletions cut 6 bases from V and 7 bases from J, with 13 bases between. The CDR3 is 12 amino acids. CDR3: CSVGVGGNTIYF. The CDR3 nucleotides are TGCAGCGTAGGGGTTGGGGGGAACACCATATATTTT.

This clone was counted between two and nine times. This rearrangement joins TRBV4-1 to TRBJ2-1; 9 nucleotides match TRBD2. V trimming: 3 bases; J trimming: 8 bases; junction bases outside the gene matches: 11. Germline V gene lookup returns CDR1 MGHRA and CDR2 YSYEKL. CDR3 size: 16 residues. The CDR3 sequence is CASSQNPGLARDEQFF. CDR3 bases: TGCGCCAGCAGCCAGAACCCGGGACTAGCCCGGGATGAGCAGTTCTTC.

The chain links TRBV5-3 to TRBJ1-1; 8 positions match TRBD1. TRBV5-3 is treated as an ORF (open reading frame) with a function not yet certain. V shed 5 bases, J shed 3 bases, and the junction held 3 bases outside the gene matches. The CDR3 runs to 13 residues. The CDR3 loop is CARRKTGDTEAFF. In DNA form, the CDR3 reads TGTGCCAGAAGAAAGACAGGGGACACTGAAGCTTTCTTT.

The rearrangement links TRBV15 to TRBJ1-4; TRBD1 matches at 8 bases. The CDR3 sequence is 13 residues long. Germline CDR1 LNHNV, CDR2 YYDKDF (reference sequence). V was clipped by 3 bases and J by 6 bases; unmatched bases: 0. The CDR3: CATSRDRDEKLFF. DNA for the CDR3: TGTGCCACCAGCAGGGACAGGGATGAAAAACTGTTTTTT. Full variable domain (rest looked up from reference TRBV15 and TRBJ1-4): DAMVIQNPRYQVTQFGKPVTLSCSQTLNHNVMYWYQQKSSQAPKLLFHYYDKDFNNEADTPDNFQSRRPNTSFCFLDIRSPGLGDTAMYLCATSRDRDEKLFFGSGTQLSVL.

CDR3 region: CASSLGTGPPYEQYF. Written as DNA, the CDR3 is TGCGCCAGCAGCCTTGGGACAGGGCCGCCCTACGAGCAGTACTTC. This chain links TRBV4-1 with TRBJ2-7; 9 nucleotides line up with TRBD1. The CDR3 extends over 15 amino acids. Trimming took 4 bases from V and 2 from J; bases not matched to a gene: 6. Germline V lookup: CDR1 MGHRA, CDR2 YSYEKL.

This sequence joins TRBV7-3 and TRBJ2-7; TRBD2 aligns across 14 bases. The CDR3 covers 17 residues. Per the germline V gene, CDR1 is SGHTA and CDR2 is FQGTGA. The trim removed 4 bases at V and 2 bases at J, leaving 7 bases unmatched. The CDR3 region is CASSSPGLAGVPYEQYF. The CDR3 nucleotides read TGTGCCAGCAGCTCCCCGGGACTAGCGGGAGTTCCCTACGAGCAGTACTTC.

This chain joins TRBV28 and TRBJ1-1; the match to TRBD1 covers 7 bases. Germline CDR1 MDHEN, CDR2 SYDVKM. This CDR3 is built from 16 residues. With 3 bases clipped from V and 0 bases from J, the junction kept 7 bases outside the gene matches. CDR3 protein: CASSLGGQRLNTEAFF. CDR3 coding DNA: TGTGCCAGCAGTTTGGGGGGACAGCGTCTGAACACTGAAGCTTTCTTT.

V usage is TRBV11-2 and J usage is TRBJ2-7, with a weak D call TRBD1 (5 bases). Germline CDR1 SGHAT, CDR2 FQNNGV. The CDR3 has 15 amino acids. V shed 5 bases and J shed 1 base, with 15 bases lying between them. CDR3 nucleotide sequence: TGTGCCAGCAGCCGCGACAGTAGCTTATCCTACGAGCAGTACTTC. As protein: CASSRDSSLSYEQYF.

The CDR3 DNA sequence: TGTGCCAGCAGCTTAGGTATCGAGTCACCCCTCCACTTT. Translating gives CASSLGIESPLHF. The genes are TRBV7-2 and TRBJ1-6; no definite D call. CDR3 size: 13 residues. V shed 1 base and J shed 10 bases, with 8 bases lying between them. Germline assignment: CDR1 SGHTA and CDR2 FQGNSA.

The CDR3 protein is CASSLGLTPSGYTF. In DNA, the CDR3 is TGTGCCAGCAGCTTAGGCTTAACCCCGAGTGGCTACACCTTC. The chain couples TRBV13 to TRBJ1-2; the D is unclear. Trimming removed 0 bases from V and 7 bases from J, with 12 bases in between. Looked up from germline, CDR1 is PRHDT and CDR2 is FYEKMQ (reference sequence). There are 14 residues in the CDR3.

The chain carries TRBV18 and TRBJ2-3; no reliable D call. Trimming stripped 3 bases from V and 8 bases from J, with 9 bases between. The germline gives CDR1 KGHSH, CDR2 LQKENI. This CDR3 is 12 amino acids long. The CDR3 bases are TGTGCCAGCTCACCTATAGCTGGTACGCAGTATTTT. It translates to CASSPIAGTQYF. Supplemented by reference TRBV18 and TRBJ2-3, the full variable domain reads NAGVMQNPRHLVRRRGQEARLRCSPMKGHSHVYWYRQLPEEGLKFMVYLQKENIIDESGMPKERFSAEFPKEGPSILRIQQVVRGDSAAYFCASSPIAGTQYFGPGTRLTVL.

V usage is TRBV7-9 and J usage is TRBJ2-3; 9 bases map to TRBD1. With V trimmed by 6 bases and J by 6 bases, 7 bases remained unmatched. There are 14 residues in the CDR3. Germline V gene sequence: CDR1 SEHNR, CDR2 FQNEAQ (reference sequence). The CDR3: CASSWGQGADTQYF. DNA of the CDR3: TGTGCCAGCAGTTGGGGACAGGGTGCGGATACGCAGTATTTT.